This T cell receptor (beta chain) comes out of a study of Ad26.COV2.S vaccination and SARS-CoV-2 variants. As for the study in general: Enrolled in COV1001, the donor was in the Ad26.COV2.S trial arm, which received the vaccine.

Produced via immunoSEQ multiplex PCR; TCRdb's table is partial and in-frame only. This table has 300,000 to 500,000 clones, approximately 91% appearing once. Treatment here: around 19 received Ad26.COV2.S at low or high dose, single or two shots; several received placebo; per-sample allocation not given. Sampling occurred on day 63 after the first vaccine or placebo injection. The CDR3 covers 14 residues. The germline V and J ends were trimmed by 5 bases and 5 bases, with 15 bases remaining between them. The germline gives CDR1 SEHNR, CDR2 FQNEAQ (reference sequence). The sample consisted of peripheral blood, taken in a trial of Ad26.COV2.S vaccine versus placebo. The chain employs TRBV7-9 and TRBJ1-1; D not resolved. The receptor comes from a person aged 18-60 years who received the Ad26.COV2.S COVID-19 vaccine or a placebo. As DNA, the CDR3 is TGTGCCAGCAGCCGGGAGGGAGGGAGGACTGAAGCTTTCTTT. It yields the protein CASSREGGRTEAFF.